Listed below are T cell receptor beta chains from one sample, sequenced in a study of T cell changes during pregnancy in multiple sclerosis. Libraries were prepared by immunoSEQ multiplex PCR; TCRdb keeps only in-frame clonotypes and omits some of them. Here the sample spans just over 90,000 clones, about nine tenths being singletons. Sequencing was performed on peripheral blood, taken after pregnancy. These receptor sequences come from a female donor in good health, enrolled as a control in a pregnancy study. CDR3s include the opening cysteine and the closing phenylalanine or tryptophan. Fields, in order: D gene, clone size, V gene, J gene, CDR3 protein, CDR3 DNA. The D gene is left open where the match is weak. A row's size may be missing; if present it is once, few, many or a size class.

>-|few|TRBV28|TRBJ2-7
CASSLPPRVYEQYF
TGTGCCAGCAGTTTACCCCCCAGGGTATACGAGCAGTACTTC
>-|-|TRBV28|TRBJ2-2
CASLPVSSTGELFF
TGTGCCAGCCTCCCGGTTTCATCCACCGGGGAGCTGTTTTTT
>-|-|TRBV5-1|TRBJ2-3
CASSFFGGKDTQYF
TGCGCCAGCAGCTTCTTCGGGGGAAAGGATACGCAGTATTTT
>-|-|TRBV7-3|TRBJ2-1
CASSLNRGAYNEQFF
TGTGCCAGCAGCTTAAATAGGGGCGCTTACAATGAGCAGTTCTTC
>-|-|TRBV28|TRBJ1-2
CASSSYGQKNGYTF
TGTGCCAGCAGTTCGTATGGACAAAAAAATGGCTACACCTTC
>-|-|TRBV19|TRBJ2-3
CASTAGPSTDTQYF
TGTGCCAGTACCGCGGGGCCTAGCACAGATACGCAGTATTTT
>TRBD1|-|TRBV10-3|TRBJ2-1
CAISRQGGNEQFF
TGTGCCATCAGCAGACAGGGGGGGAATGAGCAGTTCTTC
>TRBD2|once|TRBV6-5|TRBJ2-3
CASSRGASGGARQYF
TGTGCCAGCAGTCGAGGGGCTAGCGGGGGGGCCAGGCAGTATTTT
>TRBD1|-|TRBV28|TRBJ1-1
CAARDREWNTEAFF
TGTGCCGCCCGGGACAGGGAATGGAACACTGAAGCTTTCTTT
>-|-|TRBV7-3|TRBJ1-2
CASSPGAGNYGYTF
TGTGCCAGCAGCCCCGGCGCCGGGAACTATGGCTACACCTTC
>-|-|TRBV4-1|TRBJ2-3
CASSQPGTDTQYF
TGCGCCAGCAGCCAACCCGGCACAGATACGCAGTATTTT
>TRBD1|-|TRBV28|TRBJ1-4
CASSLGQGWEKLFF
TGTGCCAGCAGCTTGGGACAGGGATGGGAAAAACTGTTTTTT
>-|-|TRBV7-9|TRBJ1-2
CASSRGERYGYTF
TGTGCCAGCAGCCGGGGTGAGCGCTATGGCTACACCTTC
>-|-|TRBV2|TRBJ2-2
CASSADTGELFF
TGTGCCAGCAGCGCAGATACCGGGGAGCTGTTTTTT
>-|-|TRBV5-6|TRBJ1-6
CASSLGAGWNSPLHF
TGTGCCAGCAGCTTGGGGGCGGGATGGAATTCACCCCTCCACTTT
>-|-|TRBV21-1|TRBJ1-5
CASSFHKGSGFQPQHF
TGTGCCAGCAGCTTTCATAAGGGGTCAGGTTTTCAGCCCCAGCATTTT
>TRBD1|-|TRBV5-6|TRBJ2-1
CASSPRDSNYNEQFF
TGTGCCAGCAGCCCCCGGGACAGTAACTACAATGAGCAGTTCTTC
>TRBD2|-|TRBV7-2|TRBJ2-7
CASSLGASGAYEQYF
TGTGCCAGCAGCTTAGGGGCCAGCGGGGCCTACGAGCAGTACTTC
>TRBD1|-|TRBV5-1|TRBJ2-7
CASSLMGQGHHEQYF
TGCGCCAGCAGCTTGATGGGACAGGGTCACCACGAGCAGTACTTC
>-|-|TRBV5-6|TRBJ2-5
CASVGGVDETQYF
TGTGCCAGTGTAGGGGGAGTTGACGAGACCCAGTACTTC
>-|-|TRBV7-9|TRBJ1-1
CASSLQAEAFF
TGTGCCAGCAGCCTACAGGCGGAAGCTTTCTTT
>TRBD1|-|TRBV28|TRBJ1-6
CASSITGVFSPLHF
TGTGCCAGCAGCATAACAGGGGTATTTTCACCCCTCCACTTT
>TRBD1|-|TRBV30|TRBJ1-3
CAWSVQGALGNTIYF
TGTGCCTGGAGTGTACAGGGGGCTCTTGGAAACACCATATATTTT
>-|-|TRBV9|TRBJ2-7
CASSPRTVSYEQYF
TGTGCCAGCAGCCCTCGGACTGTTTCCTACGAGCAGTACTTC
>-|-|TRBV7-8|TRBJ2-7
CASSSGLTFTYEQYF
TGTGCCAGCAGCTCCGGACTCACGTTTACCTACGAGCAGTACTTC
>-|-|TRBV5-4|TRBJ2-3
CASSFGGYQSTDTQYF
TGTGCCAGCAGCTTCGGCGGCTACCAATCTACAGATACGCAGTATTTT
>-|-|TRBV6-6|TRBJ1-5
CASSYPGRRLNQPQHF
TGTGCCAGCAGTTACCCCGGAAGGCGGCTCAATCAGCCCCAGCATTTT